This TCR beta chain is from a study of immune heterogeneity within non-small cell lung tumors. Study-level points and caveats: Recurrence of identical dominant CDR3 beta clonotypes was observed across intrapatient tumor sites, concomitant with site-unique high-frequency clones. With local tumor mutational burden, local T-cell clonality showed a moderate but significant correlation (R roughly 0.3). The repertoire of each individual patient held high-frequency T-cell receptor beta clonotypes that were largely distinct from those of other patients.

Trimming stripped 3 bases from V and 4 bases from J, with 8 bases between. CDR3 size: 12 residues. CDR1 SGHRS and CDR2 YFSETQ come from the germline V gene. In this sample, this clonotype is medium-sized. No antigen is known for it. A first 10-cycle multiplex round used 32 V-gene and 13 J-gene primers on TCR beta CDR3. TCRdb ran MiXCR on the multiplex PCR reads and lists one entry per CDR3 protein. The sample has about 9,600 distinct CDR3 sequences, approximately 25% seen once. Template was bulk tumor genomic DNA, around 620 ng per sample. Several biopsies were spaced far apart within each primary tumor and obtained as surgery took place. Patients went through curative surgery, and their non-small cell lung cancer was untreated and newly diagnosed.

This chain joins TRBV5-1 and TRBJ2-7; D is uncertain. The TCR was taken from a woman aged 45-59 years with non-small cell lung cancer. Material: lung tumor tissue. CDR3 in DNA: TGCGCCAGCAGCTCCCACAAATACGAGCAGTACTTC. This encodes CASSSHKYEQYF.